A selection of T cell receptor beta chains follows, all from one sample in a study of shared clonotypes between healthy human individuals. TCRdb's table, derived via immunoSEQ multiplex PCR, lists solely in-frame clones and lacks some. Of about 380,000 clones in the sample, 90% to 97% are singletons; the top ten hold 0.25% to 0.35%. The sample taken for sequencing was memory CD8+ T cells sorted from blood. Every receptor here comes from a man aged 25-40 years in good health. Each CDR3 is given with its conserved first and last residue. Fields, in order: V gene, J gene, CDR3 protein.

TRBV7-9	TRBJ2-3	CASRGLGVYSTDTQYF
TRBV2	TRBJ2-7	CASSGQGPYEQYF
TRBV7-2	TRBJ1-1	CASSLRQGARTEAFF
TRBV6-1	TRBJ2-1	CASRGTASYNEQFF
TRBV11-3	TRBJ2-7	CASSQDSSYEQYF
TRBV6-5	TRBJ2-6	CASRPFSGANVLTF
TRBV9	TRBJ2-3	CASSISSGVQLNTQYF
TRBV12-5	TRBJ2-7	CASGLDGPYEQYF
TRBV13	TRBJ2-7	CASSLDASGMSEQYF
TRBV30	TRBJ2-7	CAWKMSSAYEQYF
TRBV5-1	TRBJ2-7	CASSLAGEGREQYF
TRBV25-1	TRBJ2-7	CASSEDRGLSYEQYF
TRBV27	TRBJ1-2	CASSRTRGPNYGYTF
TRBV7-2	TRBJ2-7	CASSLAPAGGSAYEQYF
TRBV19	TRBJ2-5	CASSTRFRAGEGTQYF
TRBV30	TRBJ2-3	CAWTSTDTQYF
TRBV9	TRBJ2-5	CASSPYEREKETQYF
TRBV29-1	TRBJ1-3	CSVAGGRSGNTIYF
TRBV5-6	TRBJ2-1	CASSPRLDRGEQFF
TRBV15	TRBJ1-2	CATSEINYGYTF
TRBV28	TRBJ2-1	CASSFSYNEQFF
TRBV4-1	TRBJ2-7	CASSQDPRQGEQYF
TRBV6-1	TRBJ1-2	CASSEDNNYGYTF